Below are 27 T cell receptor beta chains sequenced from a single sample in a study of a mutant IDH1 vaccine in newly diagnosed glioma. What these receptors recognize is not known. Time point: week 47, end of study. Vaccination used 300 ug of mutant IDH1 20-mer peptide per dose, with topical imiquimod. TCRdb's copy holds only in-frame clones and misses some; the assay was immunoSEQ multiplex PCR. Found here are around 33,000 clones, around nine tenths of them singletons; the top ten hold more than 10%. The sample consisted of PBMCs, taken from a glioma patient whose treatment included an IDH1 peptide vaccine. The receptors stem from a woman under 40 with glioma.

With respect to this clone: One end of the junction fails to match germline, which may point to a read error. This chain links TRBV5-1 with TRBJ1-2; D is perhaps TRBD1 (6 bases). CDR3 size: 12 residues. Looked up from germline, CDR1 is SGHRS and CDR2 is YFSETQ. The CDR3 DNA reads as TGCGCCAGCAGTTTGGGTTCAGGGGACTACACCTTC. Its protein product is CASSLGSGDYTF.

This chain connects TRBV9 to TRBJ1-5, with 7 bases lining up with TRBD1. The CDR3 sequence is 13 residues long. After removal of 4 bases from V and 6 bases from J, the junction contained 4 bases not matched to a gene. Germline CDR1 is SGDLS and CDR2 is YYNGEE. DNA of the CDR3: TGTGCCAGCAGCACAGGGGCCGGTCAGCCCCAGCATTTT. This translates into CASSTGAGQPQHF. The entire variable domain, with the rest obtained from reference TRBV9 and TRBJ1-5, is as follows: DSGVTQTPKHLITATGQRVTLRCSPRSGDLSVYWYQQSLDQGLQFLIQYYNGEERAKGNILERFSAQQFPDLHSELNLSSLELGDSALYFCASSTGAGQPQHFGDGTRLSIL.

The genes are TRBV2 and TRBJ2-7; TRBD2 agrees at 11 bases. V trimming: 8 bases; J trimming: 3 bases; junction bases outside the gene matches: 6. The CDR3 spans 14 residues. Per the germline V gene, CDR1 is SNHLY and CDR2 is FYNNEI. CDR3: CASSPLAGGYEQYF. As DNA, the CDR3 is TGTGCCAGCTCCCCTCTAGCGGGGGGCTACGAGCAGTACTTC.

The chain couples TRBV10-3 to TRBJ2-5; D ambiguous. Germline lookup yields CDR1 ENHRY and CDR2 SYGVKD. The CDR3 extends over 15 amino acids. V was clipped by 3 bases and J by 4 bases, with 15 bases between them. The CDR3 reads CAISDPVLVSETQYF. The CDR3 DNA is TGTGCCATCAGTGACCCAGTTCTTGTCTCAGAGACCCAGTACTTC.

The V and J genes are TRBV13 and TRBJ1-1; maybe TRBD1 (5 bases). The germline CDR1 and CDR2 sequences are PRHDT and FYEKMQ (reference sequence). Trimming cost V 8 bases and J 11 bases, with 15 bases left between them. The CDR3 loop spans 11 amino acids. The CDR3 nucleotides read TGTGCCAGCGCCCGGGACCAGGAGGCTTTCTTT. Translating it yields CASARDQEAFF.

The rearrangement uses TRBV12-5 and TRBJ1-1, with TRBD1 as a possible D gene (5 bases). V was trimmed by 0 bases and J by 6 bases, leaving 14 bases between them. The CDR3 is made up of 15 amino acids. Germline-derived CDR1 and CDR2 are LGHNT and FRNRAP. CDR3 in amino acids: CASGLVLSPGAEAFF. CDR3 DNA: TGTGCTAGTGGTTTGGTACTATCCCCGGGGGCTGAAGCTTTCTTT.

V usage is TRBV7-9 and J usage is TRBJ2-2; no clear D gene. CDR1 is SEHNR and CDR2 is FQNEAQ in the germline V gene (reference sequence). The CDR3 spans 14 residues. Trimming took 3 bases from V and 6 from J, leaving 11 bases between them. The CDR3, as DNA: TGTGCCAGCAGCTTTGACATCCGGGCCGGGGAGCTGTTTTTT. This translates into CASSFDIRAGELFF.

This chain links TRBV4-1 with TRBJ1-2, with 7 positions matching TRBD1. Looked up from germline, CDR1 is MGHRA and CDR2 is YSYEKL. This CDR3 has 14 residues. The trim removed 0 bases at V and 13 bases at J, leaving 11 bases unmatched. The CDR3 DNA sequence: TGCGCCAGCAGCCAAGATCAGAACAGGGGCATATTCACCTTC. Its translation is CASSQDQNRGIFTF.

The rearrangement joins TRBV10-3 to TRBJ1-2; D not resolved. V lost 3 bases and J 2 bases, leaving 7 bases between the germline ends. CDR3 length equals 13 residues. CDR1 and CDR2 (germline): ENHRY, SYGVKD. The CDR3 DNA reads TGTGCCATCAGTGACCGGGAGAACTATGGCTACACCTTC. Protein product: CAISDRENYGYTF.

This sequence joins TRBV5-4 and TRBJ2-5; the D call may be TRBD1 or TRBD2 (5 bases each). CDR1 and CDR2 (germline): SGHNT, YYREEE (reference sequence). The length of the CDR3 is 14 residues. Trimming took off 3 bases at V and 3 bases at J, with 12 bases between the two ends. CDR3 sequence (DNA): TGTGCCAGCAGCTCCGGGGCTAGGGAAGAGACCCAGTACTTC. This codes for CASSSGAREETQYF.

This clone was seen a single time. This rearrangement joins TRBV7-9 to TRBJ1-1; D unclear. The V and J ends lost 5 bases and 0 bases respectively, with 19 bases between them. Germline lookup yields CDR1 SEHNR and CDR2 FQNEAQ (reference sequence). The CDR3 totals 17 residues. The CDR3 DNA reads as TGTGCCAGCAGCCAAACCCCAACGGGGAGACTGAACACTGAAGCTTTCTTT. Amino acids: CASSQTPTGRLNTEAFF.

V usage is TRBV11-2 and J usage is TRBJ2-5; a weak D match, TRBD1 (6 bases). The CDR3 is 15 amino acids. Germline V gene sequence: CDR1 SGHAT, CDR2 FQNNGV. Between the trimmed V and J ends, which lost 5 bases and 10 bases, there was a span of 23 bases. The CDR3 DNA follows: TGTGCCAGCAGCCAACCTTGGACAGCCGCCGGTGGCCAGTACTTC. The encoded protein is CASSQPWTAAGGQYF.

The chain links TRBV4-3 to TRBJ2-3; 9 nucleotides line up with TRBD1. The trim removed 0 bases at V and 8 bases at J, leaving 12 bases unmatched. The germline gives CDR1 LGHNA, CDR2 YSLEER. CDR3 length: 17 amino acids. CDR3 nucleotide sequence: TGCGCCAGCAGCCAAGAAAGGACAGGGGAATCCGAAGCTACGCAGTATTTT. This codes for CASSQERTGESEATQYF.

CDR3 sequence: CASSLRRGDPKVTQYF. The DNA for the CDR3 is TGCGCCAGCAGCTTAAGACGGGGGGACCCGAAAGTTACGCAGTATTTT. The chain recombines TRBV5-1 with TRBJ2-3; 7 bases line up with TRBD2. CDR1 and CDR2 (germline): SGHRS, YFSETQ. With V trimmed by 2 bases and J by 8 bases, 14 bases remained unmatched. This CDR3 is built from 16 residues.

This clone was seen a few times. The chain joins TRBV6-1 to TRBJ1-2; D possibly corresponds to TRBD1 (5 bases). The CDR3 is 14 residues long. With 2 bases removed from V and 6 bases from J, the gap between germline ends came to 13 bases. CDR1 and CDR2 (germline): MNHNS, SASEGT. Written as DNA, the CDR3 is TGTGCCAGCAGTGAAAGCGCAGGGAGGGATGGCTACACCTTC. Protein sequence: CASSESAGRDGYTF.

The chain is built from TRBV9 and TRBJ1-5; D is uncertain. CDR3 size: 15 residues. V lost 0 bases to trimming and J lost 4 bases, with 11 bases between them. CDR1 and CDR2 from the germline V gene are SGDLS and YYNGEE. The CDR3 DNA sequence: TGTGCCAGCAGCGTAGAGGGAGTGGCAAATCAGCCCCAGCATTTT. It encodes CASSVEGVANQPQHF.

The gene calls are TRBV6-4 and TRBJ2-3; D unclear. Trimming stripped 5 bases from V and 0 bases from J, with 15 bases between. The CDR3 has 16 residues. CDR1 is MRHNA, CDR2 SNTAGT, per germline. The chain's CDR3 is CASSLTLTESTDTQYF. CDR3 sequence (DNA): TGTGCCAGCAGTCTGACCCTCACCGAGAGCACAGATACGCAGTATTTT.

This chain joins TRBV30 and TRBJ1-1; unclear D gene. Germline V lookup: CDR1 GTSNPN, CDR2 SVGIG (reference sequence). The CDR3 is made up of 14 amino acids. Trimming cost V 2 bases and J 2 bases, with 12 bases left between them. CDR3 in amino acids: CAWSLLGPNTEAFF. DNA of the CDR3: TGTGCCTGGAGTTTGTTAGGCCCAAACACTGAAGCTTTCTTT. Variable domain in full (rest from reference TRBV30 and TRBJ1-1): SQTIHQWPATLVQPVGSPLSLECTVEGTSNPNLYWYRQAAGRGLQLLFYSVGIGQISSEVPQNLSASRPQDRQFILSSKKLLLSDSGFYLCAWSLLGPNTEAFFGQGTRLTVV.

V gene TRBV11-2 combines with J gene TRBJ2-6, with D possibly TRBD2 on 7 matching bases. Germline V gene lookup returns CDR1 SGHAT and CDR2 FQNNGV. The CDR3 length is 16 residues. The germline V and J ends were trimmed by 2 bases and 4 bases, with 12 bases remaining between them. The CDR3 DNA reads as TGTGCCAGCAGCTTAAGAGGGGGGGCCGGGGCCAACGTCCTGACTTTC. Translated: CASSLRGGAGANVLTF.

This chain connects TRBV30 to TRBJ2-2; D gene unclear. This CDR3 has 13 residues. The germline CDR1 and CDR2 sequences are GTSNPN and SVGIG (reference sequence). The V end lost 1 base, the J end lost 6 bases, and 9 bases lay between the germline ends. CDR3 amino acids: CAWSESVAGELFF. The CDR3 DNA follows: TGTGCCTGGAGTGAATCCGTGGCCGGGGAGCTGTTTTTT. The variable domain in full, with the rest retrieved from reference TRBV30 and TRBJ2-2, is SQTIHQWPATLVQPVGSPLSLECTVEGTSNPNLYWYRQAAGRGLQLLFYSVGIGQISSEVPQNLSASRPQDRQFILSSKKLLLSDSGFYLCAWSESVAGELFFGEGSRLTVL.

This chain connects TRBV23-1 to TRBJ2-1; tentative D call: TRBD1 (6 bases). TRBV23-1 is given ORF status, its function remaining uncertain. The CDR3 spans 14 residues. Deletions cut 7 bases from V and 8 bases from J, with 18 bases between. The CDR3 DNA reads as TGCGCCAGCAAGCAGGGGACCCAAATCGATGAGCAGTTCTTC. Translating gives CASKQGTQIDEQFF.

CDR3 region: CAISRTDNYGYTF. Written as DNA, the CDR3 is TGTGCCATCTCCCGGACAGATAACTATGGCTACACCTTC. This sequence joins TRBV10-3 and TRBJ1-2, with D possibly being TRBD1 (6 bases). The CDR3 length is 13 residues. The germline V gene has CDR1 ENHRY and CDR2 SYGVKD. The V and J ends lost 8 bases and 1 base respectively, with 11 bases between them.

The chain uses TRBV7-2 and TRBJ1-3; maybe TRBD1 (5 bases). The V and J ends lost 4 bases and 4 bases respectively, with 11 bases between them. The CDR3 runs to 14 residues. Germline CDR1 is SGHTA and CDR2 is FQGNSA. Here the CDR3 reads CASSWAGPGNTIYF. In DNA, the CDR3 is TGTGCCAGCAGCTGGGCAGGGCCAGGAAACACCATATATTTT.

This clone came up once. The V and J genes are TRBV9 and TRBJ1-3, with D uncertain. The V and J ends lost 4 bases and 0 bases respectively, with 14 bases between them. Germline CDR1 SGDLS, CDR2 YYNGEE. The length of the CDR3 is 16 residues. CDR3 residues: CASSPNTRLSGNTIYF. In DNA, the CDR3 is TGTGCCAGCAGCCCAAACACACGACTCTCTGGAAACACCATATATTTT.

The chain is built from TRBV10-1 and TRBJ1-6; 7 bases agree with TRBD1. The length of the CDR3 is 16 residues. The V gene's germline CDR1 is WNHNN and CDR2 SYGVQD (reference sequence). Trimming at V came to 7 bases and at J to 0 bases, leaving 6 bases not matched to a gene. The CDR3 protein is CASKEGDSSYNSPLHF. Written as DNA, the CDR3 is TGCGCCAGCAAGGAGGGGGACAGCTCCTATAATTCACCCCTCCACTTT.

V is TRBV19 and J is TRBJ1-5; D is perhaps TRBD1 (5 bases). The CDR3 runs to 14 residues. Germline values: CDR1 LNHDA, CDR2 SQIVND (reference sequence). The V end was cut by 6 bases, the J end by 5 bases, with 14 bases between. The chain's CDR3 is CASSQRRDHQPQHF. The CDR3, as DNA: TGTGCCAGTAGCCAACGACGGGACCATCAGCCCCAGCATTTT.

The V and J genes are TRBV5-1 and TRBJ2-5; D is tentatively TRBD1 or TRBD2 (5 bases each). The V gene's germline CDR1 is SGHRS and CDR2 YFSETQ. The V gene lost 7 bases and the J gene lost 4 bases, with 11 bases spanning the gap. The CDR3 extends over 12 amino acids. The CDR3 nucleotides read TGCGCCAGCCGGTACGGGGCAGAGACCCAGTACTTC. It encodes CASRYGAETQYF.